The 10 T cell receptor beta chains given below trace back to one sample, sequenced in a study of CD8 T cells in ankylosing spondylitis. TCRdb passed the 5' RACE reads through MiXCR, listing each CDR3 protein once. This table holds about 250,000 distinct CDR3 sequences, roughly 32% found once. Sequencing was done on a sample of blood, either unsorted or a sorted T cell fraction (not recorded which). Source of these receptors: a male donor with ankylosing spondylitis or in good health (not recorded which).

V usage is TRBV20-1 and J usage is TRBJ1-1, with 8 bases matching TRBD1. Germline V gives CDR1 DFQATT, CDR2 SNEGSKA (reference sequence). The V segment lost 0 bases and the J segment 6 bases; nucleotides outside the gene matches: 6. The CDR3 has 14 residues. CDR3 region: CSARDETGVAEAFF. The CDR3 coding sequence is TGCAGTGCTAGAGACGAGACAGGGGTGGCTGAAGCTTTCTTT.

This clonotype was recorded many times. DNA for the CDR3: TGCAGCGTTGACGGACCGAACTATGGCTACACCTTC. It translates to CSVDGPNYGYTF. V and J are TRBV29-1 and TRBJ1-2, with D uncertain. V lost 3 bases, J lost 2 bases, and 7 bases lay in between. The CDR3 spans 12 residues. The germline V gene encodes CDR1 SQVTM and CDR2 ANQGSEA.

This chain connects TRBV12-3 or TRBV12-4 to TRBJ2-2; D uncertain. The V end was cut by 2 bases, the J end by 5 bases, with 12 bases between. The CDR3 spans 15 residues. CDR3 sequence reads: CASSLWIASTGELFF. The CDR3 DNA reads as TGTGCCAGCAGTTTATGGATAGCCTCAACCGGGGAGCTGTTTTTT.

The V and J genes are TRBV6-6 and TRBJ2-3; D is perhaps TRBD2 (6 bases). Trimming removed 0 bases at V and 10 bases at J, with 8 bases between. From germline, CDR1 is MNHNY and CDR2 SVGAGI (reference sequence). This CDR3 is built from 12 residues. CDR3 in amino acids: CASSYSEGSQYF. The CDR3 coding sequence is TGTGCCAGCAGTTACTCGGAGGGGTCGCAGTATTTT.

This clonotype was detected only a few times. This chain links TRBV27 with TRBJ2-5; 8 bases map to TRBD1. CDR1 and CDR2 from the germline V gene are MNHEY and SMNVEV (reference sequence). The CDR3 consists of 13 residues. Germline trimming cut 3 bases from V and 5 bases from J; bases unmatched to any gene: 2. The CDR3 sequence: CASSLDRVETQYF. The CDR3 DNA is TGTGCCAGCAGTTTGGACAGGGTGGAGACCCAGTACTTC.

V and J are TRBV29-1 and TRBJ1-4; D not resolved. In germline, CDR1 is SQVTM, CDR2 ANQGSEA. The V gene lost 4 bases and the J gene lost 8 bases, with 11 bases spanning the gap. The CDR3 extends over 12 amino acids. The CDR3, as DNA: TGCAGCGTTGGCGGGCTAGGAGAAAAACTGTTTTTT. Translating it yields CSVGGLGEKLFF.

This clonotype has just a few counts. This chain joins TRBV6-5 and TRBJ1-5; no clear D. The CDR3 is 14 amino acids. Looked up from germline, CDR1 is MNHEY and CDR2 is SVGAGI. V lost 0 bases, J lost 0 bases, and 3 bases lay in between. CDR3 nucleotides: TGTGCCAGCAGTTACTCGCATAGCAATCAGCCCCAGCATTTT. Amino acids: CASSYSHSNQPQHF.

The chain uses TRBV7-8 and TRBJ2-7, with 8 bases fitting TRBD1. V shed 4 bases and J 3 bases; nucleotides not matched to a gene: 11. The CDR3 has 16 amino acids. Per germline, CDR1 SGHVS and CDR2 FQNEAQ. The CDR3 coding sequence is TGTGCCAGCAGCTCTAGGATCCCAGGGGGCGGCTACGAGCAGTACTTC. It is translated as CASSSRIPGGGYEQYF.

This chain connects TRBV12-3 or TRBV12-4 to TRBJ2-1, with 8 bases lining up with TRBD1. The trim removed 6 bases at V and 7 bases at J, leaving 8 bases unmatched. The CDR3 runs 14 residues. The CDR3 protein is CASSPTGGRNEQFF. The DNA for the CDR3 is TGTGCCAGCAGCCCTACAGGGGGACGGAATGAGCAGTTCTTC.

In nucleotides, the CDR3 is TGCAGCGTTGGGGGTAGGGCCAAAAACATTCAGTACTTC. This sequence encodes CSVGGRAKNIQYF. This sequence joins TRBV29-1 and TRBJ2-4; D is undetermined. CDR3 size: 13 residues. V was pared by 4 bases and J by 1 base, with 8 bases between. Germline values: CDR1 SQVTM, CDR2 ANQGSEA.